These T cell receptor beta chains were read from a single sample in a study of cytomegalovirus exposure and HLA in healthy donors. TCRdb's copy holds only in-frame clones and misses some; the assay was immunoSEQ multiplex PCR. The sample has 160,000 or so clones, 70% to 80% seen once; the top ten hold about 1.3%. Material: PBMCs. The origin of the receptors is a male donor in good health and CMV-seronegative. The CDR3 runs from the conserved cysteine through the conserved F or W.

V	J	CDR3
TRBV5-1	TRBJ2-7	CASSFGLAGSYEQYF
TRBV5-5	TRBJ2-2	CASSLTLGRGRTGELFF
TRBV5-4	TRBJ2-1	CASSLPGAYNEQFF
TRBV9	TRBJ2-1	CASSVGGGAYNEQFF
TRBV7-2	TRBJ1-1	CASSRTGEMNTEAFF
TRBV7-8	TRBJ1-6	CASSSEPGQGRLRNSPLHF
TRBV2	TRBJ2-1	CASSVRLAGESEQFF
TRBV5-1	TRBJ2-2	CASSWRQGGTGELFF
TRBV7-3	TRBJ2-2	CASSRGGARGTGELFF
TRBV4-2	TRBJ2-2	CASRPGNTGELFF
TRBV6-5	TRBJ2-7	CASRGIDSLSYEQYF
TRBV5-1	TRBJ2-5	CASGTGRDQETQYF
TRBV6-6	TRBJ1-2	CASSYESGGGYGYTF
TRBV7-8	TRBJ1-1	CASTETGMNTEAFF
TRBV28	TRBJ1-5	CASSLLLGRTNQPQHF
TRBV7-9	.	CASSPTSGVYEQYF